This T cell receptor beta chain was observed in a study of blood T cells in healthy people across ages (dated by TCRdb to the mid-2010s). For context, the study as a whole: In model experiments, template switching captured about one uniquely barcoded TCR beta cDNA molecule for every two T cells. Donors were grouped into four age groups: young (average approximately 15 years), middle-aged (39), aged (about 59) and long-lived (approximately 75). To avoid experimental bias, donors of different ages were distributed randomly across sequencing lanes. Age-related changes in TCR beta repertoire diversity were measured in the study by deep sequencing normalized with unique cDNA molecular identifiers. For two donors (one aged 18 to 30 and one aged 80 or older), the study analyzed two additional independent replicas of 1 million unique cDNA reads from the same blood draw.

The roughly 39 donors, aged about 6 to 95 years, were systemically healthy Caucasian individuals from Russia. Each donor gave 8.5 to 10 milliliters of peripheral blood, collected into EDTA-treated Vacutainer tubes. Ficoll-Paque density-gradient centrifugation was used to isolate PBMCs, with at least 7 million per sample. Trizol reagent was used to extract total RNA from PBMCs, with at least 5 micrograms per sample. The percentages of naive CD45RAhigh/CD27high T cells were determined by flow cytometry on a PBMC aliquot from every donor. Germline trimming amounts to 3 bases on V and 11 bases on J, with 14 as the count of junction bases outside the gene matches. CDR1 and CDR2 are drawn from the germline V gene: SNHLY, FYNNEI. The CDR3 goes from the cysteine to the phenylalanine over 15 residues. Only the CDR3 region is kept as DNA, spanning 45 bases read in frame from base 1. The library was obtained by 5' RACE. The listed sequencing device is Illumina HiSeq 2500. A second about 7 to 12 cycle PCR used a sample-barcoded 5' primer and a J-beta primer mix. A unique molecular identifier was introduced onto each TCR beta cDNA molecule by a template-switch 5' adaptor carrying 12 random nucleotides. Each sample yielded at least 2.5 million CDR3-containing paired-end reads. First-strand cDNA synthesis was performed from all RNA using the Mint cDNA synthesis kit, with priming by a TRBC-specific oligonucleotide. Following uracil-DNA glycosylase treatment, all cDNA underwent a first 18-cycle PCR with the universal primers M1SS and BC2_uni_R. The study's processing was this. For normalization, 1 million high-quality reads were randomly selected from each sample, with every read carrying a distinct molecular identifier. Instead of being binned into consensus sequences, reads with shared molecular identifiers were discarded. CDR3 identification, clonotype clustering and error correction used MiTCR with a Q25 quality threshold and the strictest error-elimination algorithm. A nonparametric unseen species model with Euler transformation was used to estimate a lower bound on total TCR beta diversity. The public reads were run again by TCRdb, first through fastp at Q25 and then through MiXCR, and only productive beta chains were kept. One record per CDR3 amino acid sequence lists the most common genes and DNA. The V and J calls shown here were made by TCRdb, not taken from the authors' results. This sample gives over 950,000 distinct CDR3 sequences in total; 35% to 40% of them show up just once. The ten top clones hold approximately 14% of the sample.

Study-level results and caveats: Observed TCR beta diversity per million T cells fell roughly linearly with age, and a significant reduction was already apparent by age around 39. Estimates of total diversity based on one million sequenced T cells were considered lower bounds and underestimates. Observed TCR beta diversity correlated strongly with the percentage of naive T cells measured by flow cytometry. Because donor CMV infection status was unknown, age-related changes in expanded clonotypes were potentially confounded. The long-lived group showed more naive CD4+ T cells, fewer expanded clones and increased TCR diversity than the aged group, suggesting age selection. Bulk unsorted PBMC profiling prevented conclusive comparison of naive and antigen-experienced compartments.

On this clonotype: Which antigen it targets is not known. No base-level quality is on record; no much larger clone is a single base apart.

Sequencing was performed on blood. The sequence is built from TRBV2 and TRBJ2-5, with 8 middle bases fitting TRBD1. This clonotype was obtained from a man between 18 and 35 years old in good health. The nucleotide sequence is TGTGCCAGCAGTGATTGGGGACAGGATTACAATGAGCAGTACTTC. This is translated as CASSDWGQDYNEQYF.